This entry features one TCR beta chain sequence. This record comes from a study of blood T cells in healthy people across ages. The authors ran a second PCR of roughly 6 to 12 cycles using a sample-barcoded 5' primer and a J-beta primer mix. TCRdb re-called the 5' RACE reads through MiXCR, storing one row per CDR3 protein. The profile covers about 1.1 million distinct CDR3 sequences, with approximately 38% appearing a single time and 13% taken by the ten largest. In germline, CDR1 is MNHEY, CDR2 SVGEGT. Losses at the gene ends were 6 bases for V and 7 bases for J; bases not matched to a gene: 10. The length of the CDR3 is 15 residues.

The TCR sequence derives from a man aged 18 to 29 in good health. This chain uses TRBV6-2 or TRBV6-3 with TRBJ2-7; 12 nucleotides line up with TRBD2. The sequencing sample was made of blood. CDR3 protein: CASSPTRTSGDEQYF. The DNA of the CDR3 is TGTGCCAGCAGCCCGACCCGGACTAGCGGGGATGAGCAGTACTTC.